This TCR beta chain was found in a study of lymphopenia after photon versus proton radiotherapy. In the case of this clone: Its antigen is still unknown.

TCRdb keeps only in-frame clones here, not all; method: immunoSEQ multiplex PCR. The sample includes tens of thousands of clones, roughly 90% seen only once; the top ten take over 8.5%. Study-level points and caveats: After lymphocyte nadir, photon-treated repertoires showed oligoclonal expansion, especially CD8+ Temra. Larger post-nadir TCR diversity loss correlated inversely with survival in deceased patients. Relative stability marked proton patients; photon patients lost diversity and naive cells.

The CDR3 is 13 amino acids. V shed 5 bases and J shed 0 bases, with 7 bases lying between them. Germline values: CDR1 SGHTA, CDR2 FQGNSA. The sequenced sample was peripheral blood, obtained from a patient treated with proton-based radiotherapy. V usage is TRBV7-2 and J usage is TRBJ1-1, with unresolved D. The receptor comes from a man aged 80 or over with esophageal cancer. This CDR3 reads CASSLRMNTEAFF. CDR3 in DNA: TGTGCCAGCAGCCTCCGGATGAACACTGAAGCTTTCTTT. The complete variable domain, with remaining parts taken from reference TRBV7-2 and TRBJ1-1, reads GAGVSQSPSNKVTEKGKDVELRCDPISGHTALYWYRQSLGQGLEFLIYFQGNSAPDKSGLPSDRFSAERTGGSVSTLTIQRTQQEDSAVYLCASSLRMNTEAFFGQGTRLTVV.